The 29 T cell receptor beta chains reported below all come from one sample, sequenced in a study of T cell changes during pregnancy in multiple sclerosis. Sequencing was performed with immunoSEQ multiplex PCR; in TCRdb, only in-frame clones are kept and a portion is missing. The data show 79,000 or so clones, roughly nine tenths seen once. The sequencing here drew on peripheral blood, taken before pregnancy. The receptor source for this set is a female donor with multiple sclerosis, enrolled in a pregnancy study.

This chain uses TRBV10-3 with TRBJ1-1; D is unresolved. Germline V CDR1 and CDR2: ENHRY, SYGVKD. V shed 4 bases and J shed 1 base, with 4 bases lying between them. This CDR3 comprises 12 residues. CDR3 nucleotide sequence: TGTGCCATCAGTGGGCAGAACACTGAAGCTTTCTTT. It specifies CAISGQNTEAFF.

CDR3 bases: TGTGCCAGCTATCAATTGGACAGGAACTATGGCTACACCTTC. Amino acid sequence: CASYQLDRNYGYTF. The gene calls are TRBV2 and TRBJ1-2; 7 bases are a match to TRBD1. V was clipped by 8 bases and J by 2 bases; unmatched bases: 8. Looked up from germline, CDR1 is SNHLY and CDR2 is FYNNEI. The CDR3 covers 14 residues.

The gene calls are TRBV2 and TRBJ1-2; maybe TRBD1 (6 bases). The length of the CDR3 is 14 residues. The germline CDR1 and CDR2 sequences are SNHLY and FYNNEI. V lost 6 bases to trimming and J lost 4 bases, with 15 bases between them. CDR3 amino acids: CASSVLGAVYGYTF. The CDR3 coding sequence is TGTGCCAGCAGCGTTTTGGGGGCGGTCTATGGCTACACCTTC.

The genes are TRBV29-1 and TRBJ1-1; D may be TRBD1 (5 bases). CDR1 is SQVTM and CDR2 is ANQGSEA in the germline V gene. Trimming removed 3 bases at V and 5 bases at J, with 22 bases between. The CDR3 length is 16 residues. The CDR3 reads CSVEDGAIRGRTEAFF. In nucleotides, the CDR3 is TGCAGCGTTGAGGATGGGGCTATTCGAGGAAGGACTGAAGCTTTCTTT.

This chain joins TRBV27 and TRBJ2-1, with 8 nucleotides matching TRBD2. The germline V gene encodes CDR1 MNHEY and CDR2 SMNVEV (reference sequence). The length of the CDR3 is 15 residues. J gave up 4 bases and V 2 bases, and 4 bases lay outside the gene matches. DNA for the CDR3: TGTGCCAGCAGTTTACGCGGGAGGCCTTACAATGAGCAGTTCTTC. It translates to CASSLRGRPYNEQFF.

The J gene is TRBJ2-7, the V gene TRBV5-1; 8 bases line up with TRBD1. This CDR3 is built from 15 residues. Unmatched junction bases numbered 13, after V lost 4 bases and J lost 7 bases. CDR1 is SGHRS, CDR2 YFSETQ, per germline. In DNA form, the CDR3 reads TGCGCCAGCAGCCCCCCCGGACAGGGCATGAGAGAGCAGTACTTC. Translating gives CASSPPGQGMREQYF.

By proportion, this clone is medium-sized. The gene calls are TRBV5-1 and TRBJ1-1, with D possibly matching TRBD1 (6 bases). The CDR3 is 15 amino acids. The V end lost 0 bases, the J end lost 3 bases, and 12 bases lay between the germline ends. Germline loops: CDR1 SGHRS, CDR2 YFSETQ. The CDR3 sequence is CASSLGGGGYTEAFF. Here the CDR3 DNA reads TGCGCCAGCAGCTTGGGAGGGGGGGGTTACACTGAAGCTTTCTTT.

A few counts support this clone. This chain uses TRBV9 with TRBJ1-1; D gene unclear. V lost 4 bases and J 4 bases, leaving 11 bases between the germline ends. This CDR3 has 13 residues. Germline loops: CDR1 SGDLS, CDR2 YYNGEE. The CDR3 spells CASSSRPTTEAFF. The CDR3 bases are TGTGCCAGCAGCTCTAGACCAACCACTGAAGCTTTCTTT.

The V gene is TRBV5-1, the J gene TRBJ2-7; 7 positions match TRBD1. V lost 0 bases to trimming and J lost 1 base; unmatched junction nucleotides: 1. The CDR3 consists of 14 residues. In germline, CDR1 is SGHRS, CDR2 YFSETQ. The DNA of the CDR3 is TGCGCCAGCAGCTTGGTGGGACAGTCCTACGAGCAGTACTTC. It yields the protein CASSLVGQSYEQYF.

This sequence joins TRBV30 and TRBJ2-7; D might be TRBD2 (5 bases). The germline CDR1 and CDR2 sequences are GTSNPN and SVGIG (reference sequence). The CDR3 spans 10 residues. Deletions cut 5 bases from V and 3 bases from J, with 5 bases between. As DNA, the CDR3 is TGTGCCTGGGGACTCTACGAGCAGTACTTC. Translation gives CAWGLYEQYF.

The gene calls are TRBV12-5 and TRBJ2-7, with a possible D match to TRBD2 (7 bases). CDR3 size: 15 residues. V lost 4 bases to trimming and J lost 2 bases, with 15 bases between them. Per the germline V gene, CDR1 is LGHNT and CDR2 is FRNRAP. The CDR3 region has the DNA TGTGCTAGTGGTTCCGTAAGGGGGGGCCCCTACGAGCAGTACTTC. This gives the protein CASGSVRGGPYEQYF. Based on the CDR3 plus reference TRBV12-5 and TRBJ2-7, the full variable domain is DARVTQTPRHKVTEMGQEVTMRCQPILGHNTVFWYRQTMMQGLELLAYFRNRAPLDDSGMPKDRFSAEMPDATLATLKIQPSEPRDSAVYFCASGSVRGGPYEQYFGPGTRLTVT.

The chain recombines TRBV6-5 with TRBJ1-2; no definite D call. The CDR3 length is 12 residues. Germline CDR1 and CDR2: MNHEY and SVGAGI. Trimming cost V 6 bases and J 8 bases, with 13 bases left between them. The CDR3 loop reads CASSPRGSGYTF. As DNA, the CDR3 is TGTGCCAGCAGCCCCCGCGGGTCGGGCTACACCTTC.

V gene TRBV19 combines with J gene TRBJ1-5; perhaps TRBD1 as D (5 bases). Germline CDR1 LNHDA, CDR2 SQIVND (reference sequence). Trimming stripped 5 bases from V and 0 bases from J, with 8 bases between. The CDR3 has 14 amino acids. The CDR3 nucleotides are TGTGCCAGTAGTTGGCAGGGTAGCAATCAGCCCCAGCATTTT. As protein: CASSWQGSNQPQHF.

V is TRBV7-3 and J is TRBJ2-3; 9 nucleotides match TRBD2. Germline V lookup: CDR1 SGHTA, CDR2 FQGTGA. Trimming at V came to 1 base and at J to 2 bases, leaving 4 bases not matched to a gene. The CDR3 has 16 residues. In nucleotides, the CDR3 is TGTGCCAGCAGCTTAAGGCTAGCGGGGACCACAGATACGCAGTATTTT. The encoded protein is CASSLRLAGTTDTQYF. The variable domain in full, completed from reference TRBV7-3 and TRBJ2-3, reads GAGVSQTPSNKVTEKGKYVELRCDPISGHTALYWYRQSLGQGPEFLIYFQGTGAADDSGLPNDRFFAVRPEGSVSTLKIQRTERGDSAVYLCASSLRLAGTTDTQYFGPGTRLTVL.

J is TRBJ1-2 and V is TRBV6-5; TRBD1 aligns across 11 bases. J gave up 7 bases and V 5 bases, and 9 bases lay outside the gene matches. CDR1 MNHEY and CDR2 SVGAGI come from the germline V gene. This CDR3 has 15 residues. The CDR3: CASSPARTGGRGYTF. DNA for the CDR3: TGTGCCAGCAGTCCGGCGAGGACAGGGGGCCGTGGCTACACCTTC.

The V gene is TRBV5-1, the J gene TRBJ1-1, with 8 bases matching TRBD1. The J segment lost 0 bases and the V segment lost 2 bases, leaving 6 bases of the junction unmatched. The CDR3 consists of 16 residues. CDR1 and CDR2 from the germline V gene are SGHRS and YFSETQ. The DNA of the CDR3 is TGCGCCAGCAGCTTAGGACAGGGCCGCATGAACACTGAAGCTTTCTTT. Protein: CASSLGQGRMNTEAFF.

This sequence joins TRBV6-1 and TRBJ2-3; TRBD1 aligns across 8 bases. Germline V gene lookup returns CDR1 MNHNS and CDR2 SASEGT. V lost 7 bases, J lost 4 bases, and 10 bases stayed unmatched. This CDR3 spans 15 amino acids. The DNA for the CDR3 is TGTGCCAGCACCTGGACAGGGAGCGGAGCAGATACGCAGTATTTT. Encoded protein: CASTWTGSGADTQYF.

This CDR3 reads CASGGTEYSNQPQHF. The CDR3, as DNA: TGTGCCAGCGGGGGGACGGAGTATAGCAATCAGCCCCAGCATTTT. The rearrangement links TRBV7-9 to TRBJ1-5, with D possibly matching TRBD1 (5 bases). Germline CDR1 and CDR2: SEHNR and FQNEAQ (reference sequence). This CDR3 has 15 residues. V was cut by 8 bases and J by 0 bases, with 14 bases left in between.

This sequence joins TRBV4-3 and TRBJ1-1; a possible D gene is TRBD1 (5 bases). Per the germline V gene, CDR1 is LGHNA and CDR2 is YSLEER. The V and J ends lost 0 bases and 1 base respectively, with 9 bases between them. The CDR3 extends over 15 amino acids. CDR3: CASSQDLRANTEAFF. The DNA for the CDR3 is TGCGCCAGCAGCCAAGACCTCAGGGCGAACACTGAAGCTTTCTTT.

This sequence joins TRBV7-2 and TRBJ1-1, with a weak D call TRBD1 (6 bases). Deletions cut 3 bases from V and 1 base from J, with 9 bases between. Germline V CDR1 and CDR2: SGHTA, FQGNSA. The CDR3 totals 14 residues. CDR3 in DNA: TGTGCCAGCAGCTTGCGACAGGCGAACACTGAAGCTTTCTTT. It translates to CASSLRQANTEAFF.

V and J are TRBV19 and TRBJ2-2; 7 bases fit TRBD1. The CDR3 extends over 15 amino acids. CDR1 and CDR2 (germline): LNHDA, SQIVND (reference sequence). Germline trimming cut 6 bases from V and 2 bases from J; bases unmatched to any gene: 6. The DNA of the CDR3 is TGTGCCAGTAGCCGGACAGGCCGAAACACCGGGGAGCTGTTTTTT. Protein: CASSRTGRNTGELFF.

DNA of the CDR3: TGTGCCAGCAGTTTGTCTCCCAACCCGGGGAGCTCCTACGAGCAGTACTTC. Translating gives CASSLSPNPGSSYEQYF. The rearrangement uses TRBV27 and TRBJ2-7; the D gene is possibly TRBD2 (5 bases). Trimming cost V 3 bases and J 0 bases, with 18 bases left between them. CDR1 is MNHEY, CDR2 SMNVEV, per germline (reference sequence). The CDR3 extends over 17 amino acids.

The genes are TRBV5-1 and TRBJ1-4; 8 bases align to TRBD1. V lost 4 bases to trimming and J lost 7 bases; unmatched junction nucleotides: 0. Germline V gene sequence: CDR1 SGHRS, CDR2 YFSETQ. The CDR3 contains 12 residues. CDR3 protein: CASSDRGEKLFF. As DNA, the CDR3 is TGCGCCAGCAGCGACAGGGGTGAAAAACTGTTTTTT.

This clone has only one observation. This chain joins TRBV18 and TRBJ1-1; the D is unclear. The germline V and J ends were trimmed by 4 bases and 1 base, with 13 bases remaining between them. The CDR3 is 15 amino acids. Germline V gene lookup returns CDR1 KGHSH and CDR2 LQKENI. The CDR3 loop is CASSLRKHQNTEAFF. In DNA form, the CDR3 reads TGTGCCAGCTCACTTCGAAAACACCAGAACACTGAAGCTTTCTTT.

The V call is TRBV9, the J call TRBJ2-1, with 14 bases aligning to TRBD2. The CDR3 runs to 17 residues. The trim removed 3 bases at V and 5 bases at J, leaving 7 bases unmatched. Per the germline V gene, CDR1 is SGDLS and CDR2 is YYNGEE. CDR3 amino acids: CASSAGTSGSTNNEQFF. DNA for the CDR3: TGTGCCAGCAGCGCTGGGACTAGCGGGAGTACAAACAATGAGCAGTTCTTC.

The V call is TRBV9, the J call TRBJ2-7; 10 bases are a match to TRBD1. Germline trimming cut 0 bases from V and 1 base from J; bases unmatched to any gene: 4. From germline, CDR1 is SGDLS and CDR2 YYNGEE. This CDR3 is 16 amino acids long. CDR3 loop: CASSVDLGQGSYEQYF. CDR3 DNA: TGTGCCAGCAGCGTAGACCTGGGACAGGGGTCCTACGAGCAGTACTTC.

The V gene is TRBV7-9, the J gene TRBJ2-7, with TRBD1 identical over 8 bases. Germline assignment: CDR1 SEHNR and CDR2 FQNEAQ (reference sequence). Unmatched junction bases numbered 6, after V lost 5 bases and J lost 0 bases. The CDR3 covers 15 residues. CDR3 sequence reads: CASSGRQGLSYEQYF. In DNA, the CDR3 is TGTGCCAGCAGCGGCCGACAGGGGCTCTCCTACGAGCAGTACTTC.

The chain has TRBV5-1 and TRBJ2-2; 8 bases agree with TRBD2. The CDR3 contains 15 residues. V lost 4 bases and J lost 6; bases outside the gene matches: 8. Per germline, CDR1 SGHRS and CDR2 YFSETQ. CDR3 loop: CASSPHRGGSGELFF. The CDR3 region has the DNA TGCGCCAGCAGCCCCCACCGGGGGGGCTCCGGGGAGCTGTTTTTT.

The V gene is TRBV30, the J gene TRBJ1-3; D unresolved. CDR1 and CDR2 from the germline V gene are GTSNPN and SVGIG (reference sequence). This CDR3 has 14 amino acids. V dropped 8 bases and J dropped 2 bases, with 16 bases sitting between them. CDR3 nucleotides: TGTGCCCATGCGGCGGGGTGGACTGGAAACACCATATATTTT. It specifies CAHAAGWTGNTIYF.